This TCR beta chain comes out of a study of blood T cell repertoires in COVID-19. The overall study: The origin of the acute and convalescent COVID-19 samples was the United States, Italy and Spain. Sample material is recorded as cDNA or gDNA derived from T cells, B-cell-depleted T cells, or PBMCs.

The CDR3 length is 14 residues. Germline values: CDR1 SGHTA, CDR2 FQGNSA. V was cut by 4 bases and J by 2 bases, with 9 bases left in between. In the study's own analysis: Reference gene primer amplification gave nucleated cell count estimates. Clones were read by immunoSEQ multiplex PCR, and TCRdb kept only the in-frame ones, dropping some. The V and J calls and the clone size are those of that table, but D and trimming were determined from the DNA. The top ten hold approximately 5.1% of the sample, which has tens of thousands of clones, more than 75% seen once. Sequencing input: peripheral blood. This receptor was taken from an elderly man in a cohort sampled during active COVID-19. The chain recombines TRBV7-2 with TRBJ1-3; D gene uncertain. The CDR3 coding sequence is TGTGCCAGCAGCTCGGGGTTCGCTGGAAACACCATATATTTT. Amino acids: CASSSGFAGNTIYF.